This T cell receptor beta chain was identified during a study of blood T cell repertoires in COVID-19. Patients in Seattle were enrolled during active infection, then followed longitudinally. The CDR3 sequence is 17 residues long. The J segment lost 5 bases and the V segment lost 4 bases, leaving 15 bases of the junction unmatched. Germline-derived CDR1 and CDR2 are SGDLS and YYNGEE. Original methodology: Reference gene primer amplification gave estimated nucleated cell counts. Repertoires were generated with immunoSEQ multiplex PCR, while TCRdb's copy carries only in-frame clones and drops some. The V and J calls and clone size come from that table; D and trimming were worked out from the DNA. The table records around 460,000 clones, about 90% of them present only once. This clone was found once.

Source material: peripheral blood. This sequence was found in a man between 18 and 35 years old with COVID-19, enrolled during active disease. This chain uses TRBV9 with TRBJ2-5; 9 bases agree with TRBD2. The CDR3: CASSSLGGGGASETQYF. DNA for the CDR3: TGTGCCAGCAGCTCCCTCGGGGGCGGGGGGGCTAGTGAGACCCAGTACTTC.